Listed below are T cell receptor beta chains from one sample, sequenced in a study of OX40 agonist ivuxolimab in advanced cancers. Clones were sequenced by immunoSEQ multiplex PCR, and TCRdb holds only the in-frame ones, with some missing. The table includes under 95,000 clones, 86% detected once. This sample comprised CD4+ or CD8+ T cells sorted from blood, obtained in a trial of the OX40 agonist ivuxolimab. Receptor source: an adult with an advanced solid tumor such as melanoma, head and neck, liver or kidney cancer. Each CDR3 is given with its conserved first and last residue. A D gene is named only where the DNA matches it firmly. Clone size is stated in some rows and not others, as once, few, many or a class when expanded.

TRBV6-1	14	.	.	TRBJ1-2	CATISDRLFDGYTF	TGTGCCACCATTTCCGACAGGCTATTCGATGGCTACACCTTC
TRBV27	16	.	TRBD2	TRBJ2-3	CASSFLAGGFTDTQYF	TGTGCCAGCAGTTTTCTCGCGGGAGGGTTCACAGATACGCAGTATTTT
TRBV28	14	few	TRBD1	TRBJ1-4	CASSAGQGAVKLFF	TGTGCCAGCAGCGCCGGACAGGGGGCCGTAAAACTGTTTTTT
TRBV23-1	14	.	.	TRBJ2-2	CASNQGGGTGELFF	TGCGCCAGCAACCAAGGGGGGGGCACCGGGGAGCTGTTTTTT
TRBV11-2	13	.	TRBD1	TRBJ1-1	CASSPRGGREAFF	TGTGCCAGCAGCCCGCGAGGGGGCCGTGAAGCTTTCTTT
TRBV28	14	.	.	TRBJ1-6	CASMTAPSDETLHF	TGTGCCAGCATGACAGCGCCTTCCGATGAGACCCTCCACTTT
TRBV5-4	16	.	.	TRBJ2-7	CASSRGGGLSSYEQYF	TGTGCCAGCAGCCGTGGGGGGGGGCTGAGCTCCTACGAGCAGTACTTC
TRBV7-3	14	once	.	TRBJ2-3	CASSPGRSTDTQYF	TGTGCCAGCAGCCCAGGACGGAGCACAGATACGCAGTATTTT
TRBV19	15	.	TRBD1	TRBJ1-2	CASSSNTRGQGRYTF	TGTGCCAGTAGTTCTAATACCCGCGGACAGGGAAGGTACACCTTC
TRBV7-9	14	.	.	TRBJ2-1	CASSLTGSYNEQFF	TGTGCCAGCAGCTTAACGGGATCCTACAATGAGCAGTTCTTC
TRBV9	15	.	.	TRBJ1-4	CASSVAPGTGEKLFF	TGTGCCAGCAGCGTAGCTCCGGGAACGGGTGAAAAACTGTTTTTT
TRBV7-2	15	.	.	TRBJ1-5	CASSPSGRDNQPQHF	TGTGCCAGCAGCCCATCGGGAAGAGACAATCAGCCCCAGCATTTT
TRBV5-1	15	.	TRBD2	TRBJ2-7	CASSLVREGKYEQYF	TGCGCCAGCAGCTTGGTAAGGGAGGGAAAGTACGAGCAGTACTTC
TRBV5-1	15	.	.	TRBJ1-4	CASSLAGTTNEKLFF	TGCGCCAGCAGCTTGGCGGGGACAACTAATGAAAAACTGTTTTTT
TRBV10-3	13	.	.	TRBJ1-3	CATFDFSGNTIYF	TGTGCCACTTTCGACTTCTCTGGAAACACCATATATTTT
TRBV7-6	20	.	TRBD2	TRBJ2-7	CASSLGGWGLAGGKTYEQYF	TGTGCCAGCAGCTTAGGGGGGTGGGGACTAGCGGGAGGAAAGACCTACGAGCAGTACTTC
TRBV7-2	15	once	.	TRBJ2-7	CASSSVVRGPYEQYF	TGTGCCAGCAGCTCAGTCGTCCGGGGACCCTACGAGCAGTACTTC
TRBV4-2	16	.	.	TRBJ1-4	CASSQDLVATNEKLFF	TGTGCCAGCAGCCAAGATCTTGTTGCAACTAATGAAAAACTGTTTTTT
TRBV28	14	once	.	TRBJ2-5	CASLSSGLQETQYF	TGTGCCAGCCTTTCATCAGGGCTCCAAGAGACCCAGTACTTC
TRBV6-5	13	once	.	TRBJ1-4	CASTARGGEKLFF	TGTGCCAGCACAGCACGAGGGGGAGAAAAACTGTTTTTT
TRBV30	15	once	.	TRBJ1-4	CAWTRDPILNEKLFF	TGTGCCTGGACCCGGGACCCGATACTTAATGAAAAACTGTTTTTT